A selection of T cell receptor beta chains follows, all from one sample in a study of siplizumab effects on memory and regulatory T cells. Using immunoSEQ multiplex PCR, the repertoire was profiled, and TCRdb retains in-frame clones only, with some absent. The profile shows some 120,000 clones, 94% of them singletons. Sequencing input: non-Treg CD4+ T cells sorted from blood. Receptors were obtained from a human donor in good health. Each CDR3 is given with its conserved first and last residue. The D gene is left open where the match is weak. Where a row states a size, it is once, few, many or the class of an expanded clone; other rows omit it.

j_call v_call clone_size d_call cdr3_aa cdr3_nt
TRBJ1-4 TRBV18 - - CASSLNEQGANEKLFF TGTGCCAGCTCACTCAATGAACAGGGCGCTAATGAAAAACTGTTTTTT
TRBJ1-5 TRBV19 - - CASSNPEYSNQPQHF TGTGCCAGTAGTAACCCCGAGTATAGCAATCAGCCCCAGCATTTT
TRBJ2-3 TRBV19 - - CASGGIDTSTDTQYF TGTGCCAGTGGAGGGATTGACACTAGCACAGATACGCAGTATTTT
TRBJ1-3 TRBV18 - - CASSDMEFSSGNTIYF TGTGCCAGCTCAGACATGGAGTTTTCCTCTGGAAACACCATATATTTT
TRBJ2-5 TRBV7-9 - - CASSSWTTSSAQYF TGTGCCAGCAGCTCTTGGACTACCTCTTCCGCCCAGTACTTC
TRBJ1-2 TRBV2 - TRBD1 CASGTVYGYTF TGTGCCAGCGGGACAGTTTATGGCTACACCTTC
TRBJ2-1 TRBV27 once TRBD1 CASRDRALGNEQFF TGTGCCAGCAGGGACAGGGCTCTAGGGAATGAGCAGTTCTTC
TRBJ2-1 TRBV7-9 once - CASSDNVYNEQFF TGTGCCAGCAGCGACAACGTTTACAATGAGCAGTTCTTC
TRBJ1-1 TRBV5-6 few - CASSLSDEAFF TGTGCCAGCAGCTTGAGTGATGAAGCTTTCTTT
TRBJ1-1 TRBV29-1 few - CSVVWQQSTEAFF TGCAGCGTTGTCTGGCAGCAGAGCACTGAAGCTTTCTTT
TRBJ1-2 TRBV5-8 - TRBD1 CASSRDRGFIGLFRGYTF TGTGCCAGCAGCCGGGACAGGGGTTTTATTGGACTTTTCCGTGGCTACACCTTC
TRBJ2-1 TRBV19 - TRBD1 CASSGQGAGSYNEQFF TGTGCCAGTAGTGGACAGGGGGCTGGTTCCTACAATGAGCAGTTCTTC
TRBJ2-7 TRBV11-2 - - CASSSDSHEQYF TGTGCCAGCAGCTCGGACAGCCACGAGCAGTACTTC
TRBJ2-1 TRBV7-2 - TRBD2 CASRSGSSYNEQFF TGTGCCAGCAGGAGCGGGAGCTCCTACAATGAGCAGTTCTTC
TRBJ2-3 TRBV14 - - CASSQWTWNFTDTQYF TGTGCCAGCAGCCAATGGACCTGGAACTTCACAGATACGCAGTATTTT
TRBJ2-5 TRBV28 - - CASFQETQYF TGTGCCAGCTTCCAAGAGACCCAGTACTTC
TRBJ2-3 TRBV6-5 - TRBD2 CASSYGREGPDTQYF TGTGCCAGCAGTTACGGACGGGAGGGCCCAGATACGCAGTATTTT
TRBJ1-2 TRBV7-8 once - CASSSLGGNYGYTF TGTGCCAGCAGCTCCCTGGGAGGGAACTATGGCTACACCTTC
TRBJ1-2 TRBV7-2 - TRBD1 CASSEVQGATMYGYTF TGTGCCAGCAGCGAAGTTCAGGGGGCAACGATGTATGGCTACACCTTC
TRBJ1-3 TRBV5-6 - - CASSLAVTGNTIYF TGTGCCAGCAGCTTGGCGGTAACTGGAAACACCATATATTTT
TRBJ2-5 TRBV19 - - CASRNVGGLETQYF TGTGCCAGTAGGAATGTAGGGGGATTGGAGACCCAGTACTTC
TRBJ1-1 TRBV27 - - CASSYLGQNTEAFF TGTGCCAGCAGTTACCTGGGCCAGAACACTGAAGCTTTCTTT
TRBJ1-6 TRBV5-4 - TRBD1 CASSSAPQGVTSPLHF TGTGCCAGCAGCTCGGCACCGCAGGGGGTAACTTCACCCCTCCACTTT
TRBJ2-6 TRBV11-1 - - CASSPEGGVISGANVLTF TGTGCCAGCAGCCCTGAAGGGGGGGTTATCTCTGGGGCCAACGTCCTGACTTTC
TRBJ2-1 TRBV6-5 - - CASSLAASYNEQFF TGTGCCAGCAGCTTAGCGGCCTCCTACAATGAGCAGTTCTTC
TRBJ1-4 TRBV5-1 - - CASSLRGQNEKLFF TGCGCCAGCAGCTTACGAGGACAGAATGAAAAACTGTTTTTT
TRBJ1-5 TRBV2 few - CASSDGGNQPQHF TGTGCCAGCAGTGATGGGGGAAATCAGCCCCAGCATTTT
TRBJ1-6 TRBV19 once - CASSFTGRGSPLHF TGTGCCAGTAGTTTTACAGGCCGTGGGTCACCCCTCCACTTT
TRBJ1-5 TRBV21-1 - - CASSKGYRDSNQPQHF TGTGCCAGCAGCAAAGGATACAGGGATAGCAATCAGCCCCAGCATTTT
TRBJ1-4 TRBV5-1 - - CASSYQDGQEKLFF TGCGCCAGCAGCTACCAGGACGGCCAGGAGAAACTGTTTTTT
TRBJ1-6 TRBV6-5 - - CAAGRDTTRRSPLHF TGTGCAGCAGGCCGGGACACCACTCGGCGTTCACCCCTCCACTTT
TRBJ2-5 TRBV5-1 - - CASSPKGGYQETQYF TGCGCCAGCAGCCCCAAGGGGGGGTACCAAGAGACCCAGTACTTC
TRBJ1-1 TRBV7-2 - - CASSLRMNTEAFF TGTGCCAGCAGCCTAAGGATGAACACTGAAGCTTTCTTT
TRBJ2-1 TRBV2 - - CASSTAYNEQFF TGTGCCAGCAGTACAGCGTACAATGAGCAGTTCTTC
TRBJ1-1 TRBV6-1 - - CASSEYNGQLNTEAFF TGTGCCAGCAGTGAATATAACGGACAGCTGAACACTGAAGCTTTCTTT
TRBJ2-2 TRBV5-1 - TRBD2 CASSPGTSGRADGELFF TGCGCCAGCAGCCCCGGGACTAGCGGGAGGGCCGACGGGGAGCTGTTTTTT
TRBJ1-1 TRBV7-9 - - CASSFPYTNTEAFF TGTGCCAGCAGCTTCCCCTATACGAACACTGAAGCTTTCTTT
TRBJ2-1 TRBV19 - TRBD2 CASSIMLIAGGVEQFF TGTGCCAGTAGTATCATGTTGATAGCGGGAGGTGTTGAGCAGTTCTTC
TRBJ2-5 TRBV18 - TRBD2 CASSSRLAGGHQETQYF TGTGCCAGCTCGTCCAGACTAGCGGGGGGTCACCAAGAGACCCAGTACTTC
TRBJ2-3 TRBV5-6 - - CASSLAPDTQYF TGTGCCAGCAGCTTGGCTCCAGATACGCAGTATTTT
TRBJ2-7 TRBV6-5 - TRBD2 CASSRAGTSLGEQYF TGTGCCAGCAGTCGCGCCGGGACTAGTTTGGGCGAGCAGTACTTC
TRBJ1-2 TRBV19 - - CASSGYYGYTF TGTGCCAGTAGTGGATACTATGGCTACACCTTC
TRBJ2-1 TRBV6-6 - - CASSYATGKGEQFF TGTGCCAGCAGTTACGCGACAGGAAAGGGTGAGCAGTTCTTC
TRBJ1-1 TRBV5-4 - TRBD1 CASRYDRAGYTEAFF TGTGCCAGCAGATATGACAGGGCTGGGTACACTGAAGCTTTCTTT
TRBJ1-3 TRBV14 once - CASSPLTAQFDKSSGNTIYF TGTGCCAGCAGCCCACTAACCGCACAGTTTGATAAGAGCTCTGGAAACACCATATATTTT
TRBJ2-6 TRBV27 - - CASSFGTTGANVLTF TGTGCCAGCAGTTTCGGGACAACTGGGGCCAACGTCCTGACTTTC
TRBJ2-2 TRBV5-1 - - CASSLEGGFGTGELFF TGCGCCAGCAGCTTGGAGGGGGGCTTCGGCACCGGGGAGCTGTTTTTT
TRBJ2-7 TRBV15 - - CATSESGGLSYEQYF TGTGCCACCAGCGAAAGCGGAGGGCTCTCCTACGAGCAGTACTTC
TRBJ1-2 TRBV5-5 - - CASSLAGGLAGYTF TGTGCCAGCAGCTTGGCCGGAGGTTTGGCGGGCTACACCTTC
TRBJ1-1 TRBV5-1 - - CASSLGEENTEAFF TGCGCCAGCAGCTTGGGGGAGGAGAACACTGAAGCTTTCTTT
TRBJ2-7 TRBV7-9 - - CASTPDSVTYEQYF TGTGCCAGTACTCCTGACAGCGTGACCTACGAGCAGTACTTC
TRBJ2-3 TRBV5-1 once TRBD2 CASSFEIAGLTDTQYF TGCGCCAGCAGCTTCGAAATAGCGGGACTCACAGATACGCAGTATTTT
TRBJ1-2 TRBV5-5 - - CASSLGGTYGYTF TGTGCCAGCAGCTTGGGAGGGACCTATGGCTACACCTTC
TRBJ2-3 TRBV10-3 - - CATGTLSTDTQYF TGTGCCACTGGGACACTCAGCACAGATACGCAGTATTTT